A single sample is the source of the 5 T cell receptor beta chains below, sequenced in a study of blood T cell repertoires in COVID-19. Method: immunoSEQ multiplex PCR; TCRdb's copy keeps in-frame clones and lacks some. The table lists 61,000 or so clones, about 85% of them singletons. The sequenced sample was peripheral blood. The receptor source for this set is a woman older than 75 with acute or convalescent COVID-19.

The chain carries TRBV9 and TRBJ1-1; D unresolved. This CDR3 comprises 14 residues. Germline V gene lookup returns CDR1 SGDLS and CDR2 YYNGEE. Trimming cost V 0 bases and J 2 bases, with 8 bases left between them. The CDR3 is CASSVAAENTEAFF. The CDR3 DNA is TGTGCCAGCAGCGTAGCTGCAGAAAACACTGAAGCTTTCTTT. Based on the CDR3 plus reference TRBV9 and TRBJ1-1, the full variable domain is DSGVTQTPKHLITATGQRVTLRCSPRSGDLSVYWYQQSLDQGLQFLIQYYNGEERAKGNILERFSAQQFPDLHSELNLSSLELGDSALYFCASSVAAENTEAFFGQGTRLTVV.

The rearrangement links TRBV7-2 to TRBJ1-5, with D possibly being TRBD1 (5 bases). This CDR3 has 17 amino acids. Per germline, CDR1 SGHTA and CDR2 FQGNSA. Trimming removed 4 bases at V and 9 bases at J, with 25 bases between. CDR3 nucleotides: TGTGCCAGCAGCTACGCTTTCAGGGTTGGGGGGATTTGGCCCCAGCATTTT. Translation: CASSYAFRVGGIWPQHF.

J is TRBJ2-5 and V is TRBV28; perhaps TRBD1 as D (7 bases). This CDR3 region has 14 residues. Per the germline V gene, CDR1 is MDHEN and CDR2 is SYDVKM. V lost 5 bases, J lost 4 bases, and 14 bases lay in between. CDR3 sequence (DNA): TGTGCCAGCAGTCTCGGCGGGACAGTAGAGACCCAGTACTTC. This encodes CASSLGGTVETQYF.

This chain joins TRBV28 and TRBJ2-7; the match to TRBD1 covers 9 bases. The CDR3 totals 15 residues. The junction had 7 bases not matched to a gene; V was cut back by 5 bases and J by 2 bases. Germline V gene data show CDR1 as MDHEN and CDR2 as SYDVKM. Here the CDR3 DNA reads TGTGCCAGCAGTGGCACGGGACAGGGAACCTACGAGCAGTACTTC. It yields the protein CASSGTGQGTYEQYF.

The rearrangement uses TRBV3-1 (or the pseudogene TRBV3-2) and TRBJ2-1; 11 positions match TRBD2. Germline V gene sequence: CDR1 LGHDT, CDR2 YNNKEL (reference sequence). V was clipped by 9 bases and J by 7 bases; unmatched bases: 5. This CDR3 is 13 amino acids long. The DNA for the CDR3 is TGTGCCAGTAGCGGGGGGGCTCGGAATGAGCAGTTCTTC. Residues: CASSGGARNEQFF.